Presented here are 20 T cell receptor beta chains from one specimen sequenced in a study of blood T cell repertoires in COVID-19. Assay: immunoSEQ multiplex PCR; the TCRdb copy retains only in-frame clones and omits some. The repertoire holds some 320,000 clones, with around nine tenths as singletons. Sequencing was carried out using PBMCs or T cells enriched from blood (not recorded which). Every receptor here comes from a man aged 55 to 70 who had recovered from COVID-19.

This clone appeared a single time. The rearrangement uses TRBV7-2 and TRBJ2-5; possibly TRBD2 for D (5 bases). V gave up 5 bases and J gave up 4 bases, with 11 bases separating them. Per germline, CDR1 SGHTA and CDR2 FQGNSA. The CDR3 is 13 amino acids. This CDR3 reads CASSNSVGETQYF. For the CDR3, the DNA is TGTGCCAGCAGCAATAGCGTCGGAGAGACCCAGTACTTC.

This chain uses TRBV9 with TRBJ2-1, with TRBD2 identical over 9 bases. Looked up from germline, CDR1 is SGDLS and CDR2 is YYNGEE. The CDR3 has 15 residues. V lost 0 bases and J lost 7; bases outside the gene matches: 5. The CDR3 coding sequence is TGTGCCAGCAGCGTAGAGGGACTAGCAAGGAATGAGCAGTTCTTC. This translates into CASSVEGLARNEQFF.

This CDR3 reads CASSLAPGWGQGATLHF. The CDR3 nucleotides are TGTGCCAGCAGCTTAGCTCCGGGGTGGGGACAGGGGGCGACCCTCCACTTT. This chain joins TRBV7-8 and TRBJ1-6; 12 bases match TRBD1. V lost 0 bases to trimming and J lost 14 bases; unmatched junction nucleotides: 11. Germline V gene data show CDR1 as SGHVS and CDR2 as FQNEAQ. There are 17 residues in the CDR3.

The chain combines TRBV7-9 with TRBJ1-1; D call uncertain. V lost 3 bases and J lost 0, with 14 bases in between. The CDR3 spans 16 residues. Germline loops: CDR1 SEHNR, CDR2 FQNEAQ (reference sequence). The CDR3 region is CASSFPEEGLNTEAFF. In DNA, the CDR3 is TGTGCCAGCAGCTTCCCCGAAGAGGGATTGAACACTGAAGCTTTCTTT.

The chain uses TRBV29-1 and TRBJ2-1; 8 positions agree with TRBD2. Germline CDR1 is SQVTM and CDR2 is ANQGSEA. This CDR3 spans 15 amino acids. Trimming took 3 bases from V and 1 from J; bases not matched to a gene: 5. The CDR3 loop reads CSVDSTSGSYNEQFF. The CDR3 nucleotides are TGCAGCGTTGACAGTACTAGCGGATCCTACAATGAGCAGTTCTTC.

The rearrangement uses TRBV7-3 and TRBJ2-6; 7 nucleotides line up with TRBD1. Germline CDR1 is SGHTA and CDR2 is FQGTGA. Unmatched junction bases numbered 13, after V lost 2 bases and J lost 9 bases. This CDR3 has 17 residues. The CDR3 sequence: CASSLQGVTLKGNVLTF. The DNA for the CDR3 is TGTGCCAGCAGCTTACAGGGGGTTACTCTGAAAGGCAACGTCCTGACTTTC.

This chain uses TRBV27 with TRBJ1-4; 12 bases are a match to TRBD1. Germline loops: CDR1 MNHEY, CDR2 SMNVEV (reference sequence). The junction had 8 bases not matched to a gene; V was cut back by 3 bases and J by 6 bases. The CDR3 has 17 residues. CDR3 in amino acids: CASSFPGQGASDEKLFF. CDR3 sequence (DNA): TGTGCCAGCAGTTTTCCGGGACAGGGGGCGTCGGATGAAAAACTGTTTTTT. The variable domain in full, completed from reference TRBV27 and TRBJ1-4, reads EAQVTQNPRYLITVTGKKLTVTCSQNMNHEYMSWYRQDPGLGLRQIYYSMNVEVTDKGDVPEGYKVSRKEKRNFPLILESPSPNQTSLYFCASSFPGQGASDEKLFFGSGTQLSVL.

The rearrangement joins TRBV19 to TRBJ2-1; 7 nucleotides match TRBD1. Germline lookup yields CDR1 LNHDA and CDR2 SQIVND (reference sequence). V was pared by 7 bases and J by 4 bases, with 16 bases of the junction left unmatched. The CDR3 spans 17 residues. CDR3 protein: CASTGIELGQTYNEQFF. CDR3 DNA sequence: TGTGCCAGTACCGGTATTGAGTTGGGACAGACGTACAATGAGCAGTTCTTC.

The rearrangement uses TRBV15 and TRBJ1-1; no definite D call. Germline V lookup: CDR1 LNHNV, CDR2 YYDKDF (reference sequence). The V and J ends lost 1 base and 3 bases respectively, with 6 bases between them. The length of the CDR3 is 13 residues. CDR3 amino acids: CATSRVRDTEAFF. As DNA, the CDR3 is TGTGCCACCAGCAGAGTTCGAGACACTGAAGCTTTCTTT.

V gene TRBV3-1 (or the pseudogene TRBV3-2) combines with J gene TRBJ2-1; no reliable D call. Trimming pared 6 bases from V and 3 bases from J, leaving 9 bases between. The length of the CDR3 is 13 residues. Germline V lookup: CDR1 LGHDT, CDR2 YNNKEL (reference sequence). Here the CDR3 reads CASRSPNYNEQFF. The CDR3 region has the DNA TGTGCCAGCAGAAGCCCGAACTACAATGAGCAGTTCTTC.

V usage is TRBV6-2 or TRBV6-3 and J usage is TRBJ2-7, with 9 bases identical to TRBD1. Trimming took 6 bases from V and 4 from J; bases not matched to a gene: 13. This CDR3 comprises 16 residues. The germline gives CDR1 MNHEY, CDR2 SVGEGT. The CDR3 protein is CASRYARPGTGYEQYF. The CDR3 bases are TGTGCCAGCAGATACGCACGACCCGGGACAGGGTACGAGCAGTACTTC.

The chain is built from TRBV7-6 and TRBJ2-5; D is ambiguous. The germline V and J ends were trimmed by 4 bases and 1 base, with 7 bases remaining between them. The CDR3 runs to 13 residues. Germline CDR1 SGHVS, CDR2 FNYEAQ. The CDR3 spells CASSSSFQETQYF. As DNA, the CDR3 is TGTGCCAGCAGCTCGTCCTTCCAAGAGACCCAGTACTTC.

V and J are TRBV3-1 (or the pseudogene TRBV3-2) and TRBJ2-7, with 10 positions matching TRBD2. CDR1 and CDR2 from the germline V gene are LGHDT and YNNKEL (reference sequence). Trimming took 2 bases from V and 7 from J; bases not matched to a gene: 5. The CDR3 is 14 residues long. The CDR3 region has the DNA TGTGCCAGCAGCCAATTGAGCGGGAGGGGAGAGCAGTACTTC. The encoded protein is CASSQLSGRGEQYF.

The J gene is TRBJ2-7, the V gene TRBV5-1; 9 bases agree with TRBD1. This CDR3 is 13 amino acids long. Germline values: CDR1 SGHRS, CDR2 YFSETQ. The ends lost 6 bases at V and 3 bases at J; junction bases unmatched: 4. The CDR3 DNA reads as TGCGCCAGCAAAAGGGACAGGGACTACGAGCAGTACTTC. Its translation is CASKRDRDYEQYF.

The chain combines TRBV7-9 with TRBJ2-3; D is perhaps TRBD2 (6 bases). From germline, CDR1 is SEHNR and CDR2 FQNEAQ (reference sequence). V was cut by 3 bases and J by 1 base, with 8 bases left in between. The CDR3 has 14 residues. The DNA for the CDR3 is TGTGCCAGCAGCTTCGGGGGACGCACAGATACGCAGTATTTT. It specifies CASSFGGRTDTQYF. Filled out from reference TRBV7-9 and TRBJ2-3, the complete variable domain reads DTGVSQNPRHKITKRGQNVTFRCDPISEHNRLYWYRQTLGQGPEFLTYFQNEAQLEKSRLLSDRFSAERPKGSFSTLEIQRTEQGDSAMYLCASSFGGRTDTQYFGPGTRLTVL.

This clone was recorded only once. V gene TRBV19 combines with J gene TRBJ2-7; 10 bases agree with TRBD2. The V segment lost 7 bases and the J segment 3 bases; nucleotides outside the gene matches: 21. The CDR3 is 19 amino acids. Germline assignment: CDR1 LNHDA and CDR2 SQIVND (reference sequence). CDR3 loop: CASIPDGERGGRSHYEQYF. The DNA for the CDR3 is TGTGCCAGTATCCCCGATGGCGAGCGGGGGGGCCGTTCTCACTACGAGCAGTACTTC. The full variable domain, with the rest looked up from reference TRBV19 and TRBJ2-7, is DGGITQSPKYLFRKEGQNVTLSCEQNLNHDAMYWYRQDPGQGLRLIYYSQIVNDFQKGDIAEGYSVSREKKESFPLTVTSAQKNPTAFYLCASIPDGERGGRSHYEQYFGPGTRLTVT.

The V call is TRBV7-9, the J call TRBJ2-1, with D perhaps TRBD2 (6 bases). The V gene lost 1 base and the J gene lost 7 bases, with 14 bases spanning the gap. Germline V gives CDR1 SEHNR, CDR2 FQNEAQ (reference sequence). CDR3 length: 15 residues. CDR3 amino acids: CASSLGQEGLNEQFF. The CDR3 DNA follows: TGTGCCAGCAGCTTAGGCCAGGAGGGCCTTAATGAGCAGTTCTTC.

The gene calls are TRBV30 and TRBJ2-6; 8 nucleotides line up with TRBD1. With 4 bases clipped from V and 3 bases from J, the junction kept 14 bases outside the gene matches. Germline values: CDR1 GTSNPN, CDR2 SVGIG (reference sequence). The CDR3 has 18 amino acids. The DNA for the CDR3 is TGTGCCTGGAAACTTTGGGGCAGGGGGCTAGGTGGGGCCAACGTCCTGACTTTC. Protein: CAWKLWGRGLGGANVLTF.

CDR3 region: CASSLAGTSPNTGELFF. For the CDR3, the DNA is TGTGCCAGCAGCTTGGCGGGGACTAGCCCGAACACCGGGGAGCTGTTTTTT. The chain employs TRBV5-8 and TRBJ2-2; 9 nucleotides agree with TRBD2. Germline lookup yields CDR1 SGHTS and CDR2 YDEGEE. CDR3 length: 17 residues. Trimming removed 0 bases from V and 0 bases from J; junction bases left unmatched: 3.

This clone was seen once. The CDR3 loop reads CASSLQGARQNSPLHF. The CDR3 region has the DNA TGTGCCAGCAGTTTACAGGGGGCGCGTCAGAATTCACCCCTCCACTTT. This chain connects TRBV11-2 to TRBJ1-6, with TRBD1 matching 9 bases. The V gene's germline CDR1 is SGHAT and CDR2 FQNNGV. The CDR3 has 16 residues. Trimming at V came to 6 bases and at J to 7 bases, leaving 10 bases not matched to a gene.